The subject of this entry is one T cell receptor beta chain. The antigen is unknown. The V and J ends lost 1 base and 4 bases respectively, with 11 bases between them. Looked up from germline, CDR1 is LNHDA and CDR2 is SQIVND (reference sequence). The CDR3 sequence is 15 residues long. This specimen belongs to a study of T cells in localized non-small cell lung cancer. Overall study results and limits: In adjacent lung, a median roughly 60 of the top 100 tumor clones were found. Because sequencing included only one region (of the tumor), heterogeneity remains possible.

Assay used: immunoSEQ multiplex PCR; TCRdb lists only in-frame clones, some missing. The sample includes tens of thousands of clones, almost 85% of them seen just once. The TCR comes from a male donor at least 60 years old with stage III squamous cell lung carcinoma. The rearrangement links TRBV19 to TRBJ1-5; D ambiguous. The sequencing here drew on peripheral blood, taken before any cancer treatment. The CDR3 DNA reads TGTGCCAGTAGTATAGGGCAGGTCCTAAATCAGCCCCAGCATTTT. It codes for CASSIGQVLNQPQHF.